A selection of T cell receptor beta chains follows, all from one sample in a study of cytomegalovirus exposure and HLA in healthy donors. Produced via immunoSEQ multiplex PCR; TCRdb's table is partial and in-frame only. The table lists approximately 210,000 clones, more than 70% of them singletons, with 1.4% to 1.5% in the top ten. Sequencing used PBMCs. The receptor set was obtained from a young woman in good health and CMV-seronegative. CDR3s include the opening cysteine and the closing phenylalanine or tryptophan. The D gene is left open where the match is weak. Clone size is given for some rows only: seen once, a few or many times, or a class if the clone is expanded.

D gene	clone size	V gene	J gene	CDR3 protein	CDR3 DNA
.	once	TRBV6-1	TRBJ1-1	CASSESSAQDKWWTEAFF	TGTGCCAGCAGTGAGTCGTCGGCGCAGGATAAATGGTGGACTGAAGCTTTCTTT
TRBD2	.	TRBV6-1	TRBJ2-5	CASSEMVGGGPQETQYF	TGTGCCAGCAGTGAGATGGTTGGGGGAGGGCCTCAAGAGACCCAGTACTTC
.	.	TRBV7-2	TRBJ1-4	CASSPWRRGANEKLFF	TGTGCCAGCAGCCCCTGGCGGCGGGGGGCGAATGAAAAACTGTTTTTT
.	.	TRBV6-1	TRBJ1-5	CASSEQGFNQPQHF	TGTGCCAGCAGTGAACAGGGCTTCAATCAGCCCCAGCATTTT
.	.	TRBV5-8	TRBJ1-2	CASSSLFNYGYTF	TGTGCCAGCAGCTCACTCTTTAACTATGGCTACACCTTC
.	.	TRBV27	TRBJ1-3	CASSPGGLQAGNTIYF	TGTGCCAGCAGCCCCGGGGGGTTGCAGGCTGGAAACACCATATATTTT
TRBD1	.	TRBV6-6	TRBJ2-1	CASGTVDYNEQFF	TGTGCCAGCGGGACAGTAGATTACAATGAGCAGTTCTTC
.	.	TRBV6-5	TRBJ2-7	CASSYSWGRRIYEQYF	TGTGCCAGCAGTTACTCCTGGGGGCGCAGAATTTACGAGCAGTACTTC
.	.	TRBV18	TRBJ1-2	CASSPADSNYGYTF	TGTGCCAGCTCACCCGCGGACAGCAACTATGGCTACACCTTC
TRBD1	.	TRBV7-9	TRBJ1-2	CASSKTDRGYGYTF	TGTGCCAGCAGCAAGACGGACAGGGGGTATGGCTACACCTTC
TRBD1	.	TRBV15	TRBJ1-4	CATSRVGGGGSKEKLFF	TGTGCCACCAGCAGAGTAGGAGGGGGCGGTTCGAAAGAAAAACTGTTTTTT
.	.	TRBV4-1	TRBJ2-7	CASSQEWLSGYEQYF	TGCGCCAGCAGCCAAGAGTGGCTTAGCGGCTACGAGCAGTACTTC
.	.	TRBV18	TRBJ1-1	CASSPGGGRRNTEAFF	TGTGCCAGCTCACCGGGCGGGGGCCGACGGAACACTGAAGCTTTCTTT
.	.	TRBV27	TRBJ2-1	CASSLRGHNEQFF	TGTGCCAGCAGTTTAAGGGGTCACAATGAGCAGTTCTTC
.	.	TRBV28	TRBJ1-1	CASSSGTEAFF	TGTGCCAGCAGTTCGGGGACTGAAGCTTTCTTT
TRBD1	.	TRBV4-2	TRBJ1-5	CASSQRDRGLDQPQHF	TGTGCCAGCAGCCAACGGGACAGGGGGCTCGATCAGCCCCAGCATTTT
.	.	TRBV13	TRBJ1-1	CASSTGTIYMNTEAFF	TGTGCCAGCAGCACCGGGACAATCTACATGAACACTGAAGCTTTCTTT
TRBD2	.	TRBV2	TRBJ2-7	CASSPQRDPFYEQYF	TGTGCCAGCAGCCCTCAGCGGGACCCCTTCTACGAGCAGTACTTC
TRBD2	.	TRBV5-1	TRBJ2-3	CATSGSRADTQYF	TGCGCCACGAGCGGGAGCCGCGCAGATACGCAGTATTTT
TRBD2	.	TRBV2	TRBJ2-5	CASRVWLAGGETQYF	TGTGCCAGCAGAGTGTGGCTAGCGGGAGGGGAGACCCAGTACTTC
.	.	TRBV7-9	TRBJ2-7	CASSFRGNPYEQYF	TGTGCCAGCAGCTTCCGCGGTAATCCCTACGAGCAGTACTTC
.	.	TRBV28	TRBJ1-3	CASSLAVSGNTIYF	TGTGCCAGCAGTTTAGCGGTCTCTGGAAACACCATATATTTT
.	few	TRBV7-9	TRBJ1-1	CASSYAGLPNTEAFF	TGTGCCAGCAGCTACGCAGGGTTGCCGAACACTGAAGCTTTCTTT
TRBD1	.	TRBV5-6	TRBJ1-2	CASSSIDRDHGYTF	TGTGCCAGCAGCTCCATCGACAGGGACCATGGCTACACCTTC
TRBD1	.	TRBV5-5	TRBJ1-2	CASSLDPGTGTNYGYTF	TGTGCCAGCAGCTTGGACCCGGGGACAGGGACTAACTATGGCTACACCTTC
.	.	TRBV6-1	TRBJ2-3	CASSEGAMDTQYF	TGTGCCAGCAGTGAAGGGGCCATGGATACGCAGTATTTT
.	.	TRBV19	TRBJ1-2	CASSSRQVINGYTF	TGTGCCAGTAGTAGCAGACAGGTCATTAATGGCTACACCTTC
.	.	TRBV21-1	TRBJ1-6	CASSIRGTGNNSPLHF	TGTGCCAGCAGCATCCGAGGGACAGGGAATAATTCACCCCTCCACTTT
.	.	TRBV10-3	TRBJ2-5	CAISESSETQYF	TGTGCCATCAGTGAGTCTAGCGAGACCCAGTACTTC
TRBD1	.	TRBV6-4	TRBJ1-2	CASSATGQGSGYTF	TGTGCCAGCAGCGCAACCGGACAGGGGAGCGGCTACACCTTC
.	.	TRBV19	TRBJ1-1	CASSFQGTGTEAFF	TGTGCCAGTAGTTTTCAAGGGACTGGCACTGAAGCTTTCTTT
TRBD2	.	TRBV30	TRBJ2-1	CATASGRYNEQFF	TGTGCCACAGCTAGCGGGAGGTACAATGAGCAGTTCTTC
.	.	TRBV5-1	TRBJ1-2	CASSDRQGFGYTF	TGCGCCAGCAGCGACCGCCAGGGGTTCGGCTACACCTTC
.	once	TRBV30	TRBJ1-4	CAWMPDTFNEKLFF	TGTGCCTGGATGCCGGACACCTTTAATGAAAAACTGTTTTTT